Listed below are T cell receptor beta chains from one sample, sequenced in a study of T-cell memory formation after mild COVID-19. TCRdb processed the 5' RACE reads anew with MiXCR; each CDR3 protein has one entry. Of 310,000 or so distinct CDR3 sequences listed, around 15% were seen once; the top ten hold 22%. The sequenced material came from PBMCs or a T cell subset sorted from them (not recorded which). Source of these receptors: a man aged 18 to 29 who had mild COVID-19 (a few samples of this study predate the infection). Cell type and time point are not known. The CDR3 runs from the conserved cysteine through the conserved F or W. D genes are given only for firm matches. Clone sizes are given selectively: once, few, many, or a class where the clone is expanded.

DNA,CDR3,V,J,size,D
TGTGCCACCAGCAGAGATCGCGGGGTAAACACTGAAGCTTTCTTT,CATSRDRGVNTEAFF,TRBV15,TRBJ1-1,.,.
TGTGCCGTACCCAGGAAGGACAGGGGAGGCGATGGCTACACCTTC,CAVPRKDRGGDGYTF,TRBV10-3,TRBJ1-2,.,TRBD1
TGTGCCAGCAGTTACGGGGAGAGACAGCCCCAGCATTTT,CASSYGERQPQHF,TRBV6-6,TRBJ1-5,few,.
TGTGCCAGCAGCTTAGGGGGCTTTTCGCAGCCCCAGCATTTT,CASSLGGFSQPQHF,TRBV7-9,TRBJ1-5,.,.
TGTGCCAGCAGCCTGGACAGCCGACTAGCGGGCTACGAGCAGTACTTC,CASSLDSRLAGYEQYF,TRBV7-2,TRBJ2-7,.,TRBD2
TGTGCCGCCCGGGACAGAAAAAACATTCAGTACTTC,CAARDRKNIQYF,TRBV6-5,TRBJ2-4,.,TRBD1
TGTGCCAGCAGCTACCCCCGGGACAGGGGAATGAGAGATACGCAGTATTTT,CASSYPRDRGMRDTQYF,TRBV5-5,TRBJ2-3,.,TRBD1
TGCGCCAGCAGCTTTGCTAGCGGGACAGATACGCAGTATTTT,CASSFASGTDTQYF,TRBV5-1,TRBJ2-3,few,TRBD2
TGTGCCAGCAGCTTAAAACGGGTTCTCACAGATACGCAGTATTTT,CASSLKRVLTDTQYF,TRBV7-8,TRBJ2-3,many,.
TGCAGTGCTCCGACTAGCGGGGCTAGCACAGATACGCAGTATTTT,CSAPTSGASTDTQYF,TRBV20-1,TRBJ2-3,few,TRBD2
TGCAGTGCTAGAGATCTTGAGAACAGCTCTGGAAACACCATATATTTT,CSARDLENSSGNTIYF,TRBV20-1,TRBJ1-3,.,.